The next 9 T cell receptor beta chains were all read from a single sample in a study of control samples from healthy donors and cancer patients. Produced via immunoSEQ multiplex PCR; TCRdb's table is partial and in-frame only. The sample includes fewer than 95,000 clones, around 81% of them seen just once. The sample was blood. The receptors here all came from a man aged 25-45 years in good health.

The V gene is TRBV11-2, the J gene TRBJ2-7; 9 bases are a match to TRBD1. Germline values: CDR1 SGHAT, CDR2 FQNNGV. The CDR3 contains 14 residues. Germline trimming cut 5 bases from V and 4 bases from J; bases unmatched to any gene: 6. The CDR3 DNA is TGTGCCAGCAGCATGGGACAGGGAAGGTACGAGCAGTACTTC. As protein: CASSMGQGRYEQYF.

The CDR3 sequence: CASSYGQKNSPLHF. The CDR3 nucleotides are TGTGCCAGCAGTTACGGGCAGAAAAATTCACCCCTCCACTTT. This chain links TRBV6-6 with TRBJ1-6; the D is unclear. Looked up from germline, CDR1 is MNHNY and CDR2 is SVGAGI (reference sequence). V lost 2 bases and J lost 7, with 9 bases in between. There are 14 residues in the CDR3.

The V gene is TRBV11-2, the J gene TRBJ1-2; D is possibly TRBD1 (5 bases). Germline V CDR1 and CDR2: SGHAT, FQNNGV. The CDR3 loop spans 15 amino acids. The V and J ends lost 9 bases and 4 bases respectively, with 21 bases between them. This CDR3 reads CASAQMGTLGYGYTF. CDR3 DNA sequence: TGTGCCAGTGCTCAAATGGGGACCTTGGGCTATGGCTACACCTTC.

This clone was counted a single time. The chain couples TRBV6-5 to TRBJ1-1; TRBD1 might be the D (6 bases). Per the germline V gene, CDR1 is MNHEY and CDR2 is SVGAGI. This CDR3 spans 13 amino acids. Trimming shortened V by 6 bases and J by 3 bases, and 11 bases separated the two germline ends. The CDR3 sequence: CASRQGKDTEAFF. In nucleotides, the CDR3 is TGTGCCAGCAGACAGGGAAAGGACACTGAAGCTTTCTTT.

The J gene is TRBJ1-1, the V gene TRBV5-4; 10 bases align to TRBD1. In germline, CDR1 is SGHNT, CDR2 YYREEE (reference sequence). V shed 3 bases and J 4 bases; nucleotides not matched to a gene: 6. The CDR3 sequence is 15 residues long. The DNA of the CDR3 is TGTGCCAGCAGCTCCCGGGACAGGGGAATCACTGAAGCTTTCTTT. Protein sequence: CASSSRDRGITEAFF.

The chain joins TRBV7-9 to TRBJ1-1; D is undetermined. The CDR3 loop spans 15 amino acids. V lost 3 bases, J lost 5 bases, and 16 bases lay in between. CDR1 is SEHNR, CDR2 FQNEAQ, per germline (reference sequence). CDR3 in amino acids: CASSFGRVSWTEAFF. DNA of the CDR3: TGTGCCAGCAGCTTCGGTCGGGTGTCGTGGACTGAAGCTTTCTTT. The entire variable domain, with the rest obtained from reference TRBV7-9 and TRBJ1-1, is as follows: DTGVSQNPRHKITKRGQNVTFRCDPISEHNRLYWYRQTLGQGPEFLTYFQNEAQLEKSRLLSDRFSAERPKGSFSTLEIQRTEQGDSAMYLCASSFGRVSWTEAFFGQGTRLTVV.

This chain links TRBV21-1 with TRBJ2-3; the table's D call of TRBD2 was not tested on the DNA. TRBV21-1 is described as a pseudogene. The CDR3 runs to 17 residues. CDR3: CASSKSWLAGAEDTQYF. The CDR3 DNA sequence: TGTGCCAGCAGCAAAAGTTGGCTAGCGGGGGCAGAAGATACGCAGTATTTT.

V is TRBV30 and J is TRBJ1-6; no definite D call. V was trimmed by 3 bases and J by 7 bases, leaving 7 bases between them. This CDR3 is 12 amino acids long. Germline lookup yields CDR1 GTSNPN and CDR2 SVGIG (reference sequence). CDR3 in DNA: TGTGCCTGGAGGGAGTACAATTCACCCCTCCACTTT. Translating gives CAWREYNSPLHF.

V is TRBV19 and J is TRBJ2-5; no clear D. CDR1 and CDR2 from the germline V gene are LNHDA and SQIVND (reference sequence). The CDR3 loop spans 13 amino acids. V was clipped by 1 base and J by 6 bases, with 9 bases between them. The CDR3 region has the DNA TGTGCCAGTAGTATAGGGGCTGGAAAGACCCAGTACTTC. Amino acids: CASSIGAGKTQYF.